This TCR beta chain originates from a study of T cells in localized non-small cell lung cancer. Findings and caveats of the study: An association was observed between higher blood T cell density and longer overall survival. It remains possible that heterogeneity exists, since only one tumor region was sequenced. Measurement of T cell clonality placed uninvolved adjacent lung highest, above the level in tumor. Across samples, adjacent lung featured a median roughly 62 of the top 100 tumor clones.

V lost 1 base and J 8 bases, leaving 9 bases between the germline ends. Germline V gene sequence: CDR1 SGHNT, CDR2 YYREEE (reference sequence). This CDR3 has 13 residues. Clones were sequenced by immunoSEQ multiplex PCR, and TCRdb holds only the in-frame ones, with some missing. The sample consists of fewer than 40,000 clones, around 90% of them appearing once. On this clone itself: Its specificity is not known.

V gene TRBV5-4 combines with J gene TRBJ1-4; D is ambiguous. The input for sequencing was peripheral blood mononuclear cells, taken before any cancer treatment. The TCR was taken from a woman aged 35 to 75 with stage III lung adenocarcinoma. The CDR3 loop reads CASSLSRTEKLFF. The CDR3 region has the DNA TGTGCCAGCAGCTTGTCACGGACCGAAAAACTGTTTTTT.